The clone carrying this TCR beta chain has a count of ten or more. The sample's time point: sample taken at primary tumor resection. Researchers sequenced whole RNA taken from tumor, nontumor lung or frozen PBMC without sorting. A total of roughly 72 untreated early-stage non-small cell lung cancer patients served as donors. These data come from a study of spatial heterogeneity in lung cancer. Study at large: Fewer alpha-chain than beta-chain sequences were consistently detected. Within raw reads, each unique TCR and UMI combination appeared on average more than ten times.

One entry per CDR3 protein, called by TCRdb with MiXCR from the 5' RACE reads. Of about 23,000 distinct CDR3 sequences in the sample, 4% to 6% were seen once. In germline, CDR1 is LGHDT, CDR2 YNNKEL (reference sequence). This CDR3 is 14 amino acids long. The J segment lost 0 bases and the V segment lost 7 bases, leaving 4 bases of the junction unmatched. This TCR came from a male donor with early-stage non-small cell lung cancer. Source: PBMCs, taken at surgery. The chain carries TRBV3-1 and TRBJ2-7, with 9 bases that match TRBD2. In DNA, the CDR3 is TGTGCCAGCAAGACTAGCGGAAGCTCCTACGAGCAGTACTTC. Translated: CASKTSGSSYEQYF.